This TCR beta chain was captured by sequencing in a study of T cells in Graves' hyperthyroidism and ophthalmopathy (dated by TCRdb to 2018 to 2020). General notes on the study: Peripheral blood was sampled at the time of initial diagnosis, prior to any treatment. To identify TCR V-J signatures that set the groups apart, the researchers used a discovery cohort of about a hundred patients, made up of approximately 43 with Graves' ophthalmopathy and some 58 with stable Graves' hyperthyroidism. Prospective prediction of ophthalmopathy was tested in an independent validation cohort consisting of fewer than 20 hyperthyroidism patients and around 16 patients who later progressed to ophthalmopathy. The approximately 97 discovery patients were randomly divided into training and test sets at a 7:3 ratio. The study also compared thyroid tissue and blood T-cell repertoires from roughly six Graves' hyperthyroidism patients. After sampling, hyperthyroidism patients received methimazole starting at 30 mg daily, and ophthalmopathy patients received high-dose intravenous methylprednisolone. TCR Vbeta CDR3 sequencing of 120 to 150 peripheral blood samples (more than 40 ophthalmopathy, about 75 hyperthyroidism and roughly 17 progressor patients) is reported in the paper.

Amplification of TCR beta CDR3 regions was carried out from RNA transcripts. For the first round of RT-PCR on the TCR CDR3, the HTBI primer set was used together with the Qiagen OneStep RT-PCR kit. Libraries were constructed in a second round of multiplex PCR, after which size selection and purification were performed. Sequencing of the libraries was done on an Illumina HiSeq2000 using paired-end 100 bp reads. In the original analysis: SOAPnuke was used to process the raw data, with reads discarded if the reads contained adapters or uncalled bases, had a mean Phred below 15, or lacked an exact constant-primer or identifier match. High-quality paired reads were merged with COPE v1.2.5, and unique nucleotide sequences were defined as clonotypes. MiTCR v1.1 was used to align clonotypes to the IMGT TRBV, TRBD and TRBJ reference segments. Only V-J combinations with frequency above 0.0001, covering roughly 99% of repertoires, were analysed. A TCS score was defined as the ratio of F50 (clonal expansion) to E x V (chaos), with BLOSUM62-based TCRdist applied between CDR3 peptides within each V-J. Welch's t-statistics and random forest reduced 450 to 600 V-J features to 13, which were used in a naive Bayes classifier (R e1071). In TCRdb, the public reads were trimmed at Q25 with fastp and aligned with MiXCR, with productive beta chains retained. Rows are combined by CDR3 protein, so each entry shows the most common genes and DNA. TCRdb's processing, not the authors' own work, is the source of the V and J calls. This sample gives a few hundred thousand distinct CDR3 sequences in total; 15% to 17% of them show up just once. The ten largest make up about a quarter of the sample.

The sample holds many counts of this clonotype. The antigen it binds to is not known. The sample holds no much larger clone one base away, and base qualities are not on file. Study-level results and caveats: A model built on a 13 V-J signature distinguished ophthalmopathy from stable hyperthyroidism, reaching around 90% sensitivity and 81.08% specificity in cross-validation and 80%/75% in testing. In validation, progression to ophthalmopathy was predicted by the model with 70% to 71% sensitivity and nearly 75% specificity, a median of approximately 7.1 months before onset. Blood samples also contained most of the expanded thyroid clonotypes (frequency above 0.001), which suggests that blood repertoires may reflect thyroid immune responses. Sample size was not statistically predetermined, and blinding of investigators to group allocation was not performed.

The hyperthyroidism patients were between 18 and 65 years old and newly diagnosed, with a disease duration of less than 2 months. Patients with uncontrolled infections, other autoimmune diseases, pregnancy or lactation were excluded. Clinical symptoms, serum thyroxine and TRAb, thyroid ultrasound, and orbital computed tomography formed the basis for the diagnoses. Blood from progressor patients was collected at the time of first diagnosis with hyperthyroidism, before any ophthalmopathy symptoms had appeared. Ficoll-Paque density gradient centrifugation was used to isolate PBMCs from 10 ml of fresh peripheral blood. Progressor patients were defined as those initially diagnosed with Graves' hyperthyroidism in whom ophthalmopathy developed during follow-up. Total RNA was extracted using Trizol reagent, and RNA quality was assessed on an Agilent 2100 Bioanalyzer. Sequenced material: blood. The receptor was isolated from a woman between 18 and 30 years old with Graves' hyperthyroidism that later progressed to Graves' ophthalmopathy.

The CDR3 reads CASSWVTTDTQYF. The bases are TGTGCCAGCAGTTGGGTAACCACAGATACGCAGTATTTT. Here the chain combines TRBV2 and TRBJ2-3; the D gene is unclear. Spanning cysteine to phenylalanine, the CDR3 consists of 13 amino acids. Only the CDR3 region is kept as DNA, spanning 39 bases read in frame from base 1. The CDR1 and CDR2 encoded by the germline V gene are SNHLY and FYNNEI. V and J are truncated by 5 bases and 2 bases respectively, leaving an intervening sequence of 8 bases.